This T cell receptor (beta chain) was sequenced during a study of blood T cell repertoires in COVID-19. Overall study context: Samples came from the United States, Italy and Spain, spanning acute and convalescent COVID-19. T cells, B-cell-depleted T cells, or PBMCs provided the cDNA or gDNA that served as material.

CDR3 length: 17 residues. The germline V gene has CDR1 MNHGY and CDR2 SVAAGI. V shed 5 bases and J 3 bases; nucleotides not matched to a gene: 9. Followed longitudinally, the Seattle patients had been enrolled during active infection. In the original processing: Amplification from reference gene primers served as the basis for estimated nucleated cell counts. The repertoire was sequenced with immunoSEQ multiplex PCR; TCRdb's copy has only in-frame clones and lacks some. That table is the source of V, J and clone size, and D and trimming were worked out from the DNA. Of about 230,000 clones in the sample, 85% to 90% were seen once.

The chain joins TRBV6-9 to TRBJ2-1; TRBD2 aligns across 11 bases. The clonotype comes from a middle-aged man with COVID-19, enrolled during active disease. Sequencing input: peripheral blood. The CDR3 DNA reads TGTGCCAGCAGTGCTTTAGCGGGAGGGGGCCTCTACAATGAGCAGTTCTTC. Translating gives CASSALAGGGLYNEQFF.